What follows are 30 T cell receptor beta chains derived from one specimen sequenced in a study of cytomegalovirus exposure and HLA in healthy donors. Sequencing was performed with immunoSEQ multiplex PCR; in TCRdb, only in-frame clones are kept and a portion is missing. The sample consists of around 61,000 clones, 80% to 95% of them appearing once. Input material: PBMCs. The receptor source for this set is a man younger than 35 in good health and CMV-seropositive.

This sequence joins TRBV5-1 and TRBJ2-2; D gene uncertain. Trimming cost V 1 base and J 0 bases, with 7 bases left between them. CDR1 and CDR2 (germline): SGHRS, YFSETQ. The CDR3 is 15 amino acids. The CDR3 DNA reads as TGCGCCAGCAGCTTGATGCGGACGAACACCGGGGAGCTGTTTTTT. The encoded protein is CASSLMRTNTGELFF.

The CDR3 coding sequence is TGTGCCAGTAGTATAGATTCAGGGGTGCTTGAGCAGTTCTTC. Its translation is CASSIDSGVLEQFF. V usage is TRBV19 and J usage is TRBJ2-1; the D gene is possibly TRBD1 (6 bases). Germline CDR1 and CDR2: LNHDA and SQIVND (reference sequence). Trimming removed 0 bases at V and 9 bases at J, with 12 bases between. The CDR3 runs to 14 residues. Together with reference TRBV19 and TRBJ2-1, the CDR3 gives the full variable domain: DGGITQSPKYLFRKEGQNVTLSCEQNLNHDAMYWYRQDPGQGLRLIYYSQIVNDFQKGDIAEGYSVSREKKESFPLTVTSAQKNPTAFYLCASSIDSGVLEQFFGPGTRLTVL.

This clone was counted a single time. This chain connects TRBV28 to TRBJ2-7; no clear D gene. The CDR3 is 12 residues long. The V end was cut by 3 bases, the J end by 12 bases, with 15 bases between. Germline values: CDR1 MDHEN, CDR2 SYDVKM. Here the CDR3 DNA reads TGTGCCAGCAGTTTTGTTGCGAACTCGCCGTACTTC. Its protein is CASSFVANSPYF.

The chain links TRBV9 to TRBJ2-2, with 7 bases matching TRBD2. Germline values: CDR1 SGDLS, CDR2 YYNGEE. V lost 0 bases and J lost 3; bases outside the gene matches: 5. CDR3 length: 16 amino acids. CDR3 sequence: CASSVGWGGDTGELFF. The CDR3 DNA follows: TGTGCCAGCAGCGTAGGCTGGGGGGGGGACACCGGGGAGCTGTTTTTT.

The gene calls are TRBV5-1 and TRBJ1-3; the match to TRBD1 covers 9 bases. The CDR3 extends over 16 amino acids. The V and J ends lost 2 bases and 0 bases, in that order; junction bases with no gene match: 3. Germline CDR1 reads SGHRS; CDR2 reads YFSETQ. The CDR3 sequence is CASSLGTGHSGNTIYF. The CDR3 bases are TGCGCCAGCAGCTTAGGGACAGGGCACTCTGGAAACACCATATATTTT.

The chain carries TRBV11-2 and TRBJ2-5; a possible D gene is TRBD1 (5 bases). Germline V gene lookup returns CDR1 SGHAT and CDR2 FQNNGV. The CDR3 extends over 14 amino acids. The V end lost 4 bases, the J end lost 5 bases, and 14 bases lay between the germline ends. Here the CDR3 DNA reads TGTGCCAGCAGCTATGCAGGGTTAAGGGAGACCCAGTACTTC. It is translated as CASSYAGLRETQYF. Full variable domain (remainder filled in from reference TRBV11-2 and TRBJ2-5): EAGVAQSPRYKIIEKRQSVAFWCNPISGHATLYWYQQILGQGPKLLIQFQNNGVVDDSQLPKDRFSAERLKGVDSTLKIQPAKLEDSAVYLCASSYAGLRETQYFGPGTRLLVL.

The chain uses TRBV6-1 and TRBJ2-7, with D possibly matching TRBD1 (6 bases). The CDR3 sequence is 16 residues long. Trimming shortened V by 4 bases and J by 3 bases, and 19 bases separated the two germline ends. Germline CDR1 is MNHNS and CDR2 is SASEGT. CDR3 sequence: CASSGEHRALFYEQYF. In DNA form, the CDR3 reads TGTGCCAGCAGTGGTGAACACAGGGCCCTCTTCTACGAGCAGTACTTC.

The rearrangement uses TRBV2 and TRBJ1-5; D uncertain. Germline V lookup: CDR1 SNHLY, CDR2 FYNNEI. The CDR3 extends over 13 amino acids. The ends were cut back, 6 bases at V and 1 base at J, with 7 bases in the middle. The CDR3 nucleotides are TGTGCCAGCAGGCCGGAGAGCAATCAGCCCCAGCATTTT. This codes for CASRPESNQPQHF.

The chain carries TRBV19 and TRBJ1-5; 9 bases are a match to TRBD1. Germline-derived CDR1 and CDR2 are LNHDA and SQIVND (reference sequence). This CDR3 region has 16 residues. The V gene end was trimmed by 3 bases and the J gene end by 9 bases; junction bases not matched to a gene: 12. The CDR3 sequence: CASSISGQGPRMPQHF. The CDR3 nucleotides are TGTGCCAGTAGTATTAGCGGACAGGGGCCTCGTATGCCCCAGCATTTT.

The J gene is TRBJ2-5, the V gene TRBV11-2; D not certain. Trimming pared 3 bases from V and 5 bases from J, leaving 13 bases between. From germline, CDR1 is SGHAT and CDR2 FQNNGV. The CDR3 covers 14 residues. In nucleotides, the CDR3 is TGTGCCAGCAGCTTTTCCGGTTACGGGGAGACCCAGTACTTC. It translates to CASSFSGYGETQYF. The entire variable domain, with the rest obtained from reference TRBV11-2 and TRBJ2-5, is as follows: EAGVAQSPRYKIIEKRQSVAFWCNPISGHATLYWYQQILGQGPKLLIQFQNNGVVDDSQLPKDRFSAERLKGVDSTLKIQPAKLEDSAVYLCASSFSGYGETQYFGPGTRLLVL.

J is TRBJ2-2 and V is TRBV15, with D possibly matching TRBD1 (6 bases). In germline, CDR1 is LNHNV, CDR2 YYDKDF (reference sequence). CDR3 length: 15 residues. V was trimmed by 5 bases and J by 3 bases, leaving 13 bases between them. Here the CDR3 reads CATSPGAGDTGELFF. In nucleotides, the CDR3 is TGTGCCACCAGCCCCGGGGCAGGGGACACCGGGGAGCTGTTTTTT. Looking up the rest from reference TRBV15 and TRBJ2-2 gives the full variable domain: DAMVIQNPRYQVTQFGKPVTLSCSQTLNHNVMYWYQQKSSQAPKLLFHYYDKDFNNEADTPDNFQSRRPNTSFCFLDIRSPGLGDTAMYLCATSPGAGDTGELFFGEGSRLTVL.

The chain recombines TRBV28 with TRBJ2-7; 10 nucleotides agree with TRBD1. Germline trimming cut 6 bases from V and 4 bases from J; bases unmatched to any gene: 15. The CDR3 length is 17 residues. From germline, CDR1 is MDHEN and CDR2 SYDVKM. CDR3 sequence reads: CASRPDTRTGGSYEQYF. In DNA, the CDR3 is TGTGCCAGCAGGCCAGACACCCGGACAGGGGGTTCGTACGAGCAGTACTTC.

The J gene is TRBJ2-7, the V gene TRBV11-2; 8 bases are a match to TRBD2. Germline assignment: CDR1 SGHAT and CDR2 FQNNGV. This CDR3 is built from 14 residues. Germline trimming cut 5 bases from V and 2 bases from J; bases unmatched to any gene: 5. The chain's CDR3 is CASSLIAGTYEQYF. The CDR3 bases are TGTGCCAGCAGCCTCATAGCGGGGACCTACGAGCAGTACTTC. Based on the CDR3 plus reference TRBV11-2 and TRBJ2-7, the full variable domain is EAGVAQSPRYKIIEKRQSVAFWCNPISGHATLYWYQQILGQGPKLLIQFQNNGVVDDSQLPKDRFSAERLKGVDSTLKIQPAKLEDSAVYLCASSLIAGTYEQYFGPGTRLTVT.

This chain links TRBV5-1 with TRBJ2-2, with 13 bases identical to TRBD2. Per the germline V gene, CDR1 is SGHRS and CDR2 is YFSETQ. The CDR3 consists of 18 residues. With 4 bases clipped from V and 3 bases from J, the junction kept 9 bases outside the gene matches. The CDR3 DNA is TGCGCCAGCAGCCCCTCAGGACTAGCGGGAGTAGACACCGGGGAGCTGTTTTTT. This gives the protein CASSPSGLAGVDTGELFF.

The genes are TRBV30 and TRBJ2-7, with D unresolved. V was cut by 2 bases and J by 0 bases, with 8 bases left in between. The CDR3 has 13 amino acids. From germline, CDR1 is GTSNPN and CDR2 SVGIG (reference sequence). CDR3: CAWSSTSSYEQYF. The CDR3 nucleotides are TGTGCCTGGAGTAGCACGAGCTCCTACGAGCAGTACTTC. Complete variable domain (other parts from reference TRBV30 and TRBJ2-7): SQTIHQWPATLVQPVGSPLSLECTVEGTSNPNLYWYRQAAGRGLQLLFYSVGIGQISSEVPQNLSASRPQDRQFILSSKKLLLSDSGFYLCAWSSTSSYEQYFGPGTRLTVT.

The chain links TRBV28 to TRBJ2-3; 7 bases are a match to TRBD2. Trimming took 5 bases from V and 5 from J; bases not matched to a gene: 16. Germline CDR1 and CDR2: MDHEN and SYDVKM. The CDR3 totals 17 residues. CDR3 bases: TGTGCCAGCAGTCCGTCTAGCGGCTCCCCGACGGGAGATACGCAGTATTTT. It encodes CASSPSSGSPTGDTQYF.

The rearrangement links TRBV4-1 to TRBJ1-2; a possible D gene is TRBD1 (5 bases). Per the germline V gene, CDR1 is MGHRA and CDR2 is YSYEKL. Trimming removed 0 bases from V and 2 bases from J, with 7 bases in between. The CDR3 spans 14 residues. CDR3 sequence reads: CASSQEPGNYGYTF. The DNA for the CDR3 is TGCGCCAGCAGCCAAGAACCAGGGAACTATGGCTACACCTTC.

V and J are TRBV4-1 and TRBJ2-1; 9 bases match TRBD1. Germline CDR1 and CDR2: MGHRA and YSYEKL. The V gene end was trimmed by 3 bases and the J gene end by 6 bases; junction bases not matched to a gene: 3. The CDR3 sequence is 14 residues long. CDR3 DNA sequence: TGCGCCAGCAGCCACCCGGGACAGGGCAATGAGCAGTTCTTC. Its translation is CASSHPGQGNEQFF.

This chain links TRBV4-1 with TRBJ2-1; TRBD2 matches at 9 bases. The V gene's germline CDR1 is MGHRA and CDR2 YSYEKL. CDR3 size: 15 residues. The J segment lost 3 bases and the V segment lost 6 bases, leaving 6 bases of the junction unmatched. CDR3 nucleotide sequence: TGCGCCAGCAGTTTAGCGGGAGAGAGCTACAATGAGCAGTTCTTC. It codes for CASSLAGESYNEQFF.

The gene calls are TRBV28 and TRBJ1-5; 9 bases align to TRBD1. Trimming removed 5 bases from V and 2 bases from J; junction bases left unmatched: 7. CDR1 MDHEN and CDR2 SYDVKM come from the germline V gene. The CDR3 extends over 16 amino acids. CDR3 loop: CASSLTTGGRNQPQHF. The CDR3 bases are TGTGCCAGCAGTCTCACTACAGGGGGCCGCAATCAGCCCCAGCATTTT. The full variable domain, completed using reference TRBV28 and TRBJ1-5, is DVKVTQSSRYLVKRTGEKVFLECVQDMDHENMFWYRQDPGLGLRLIYFSYDVKMKEKGDIPEGYSVSREKKERFSLILESASTNQTSMYLCASSLTTGGRNQPQHFGDGTRLSIL.

This clone was picked up one time. The CDR3 sequence: CASRTDEAFKNIQYF. DNA for the CDR3: TGTGCCAGCAGGACCGACGAGGCGTTCAAAAACATTCAGTACTTC. The chain couples TRBV6-6 to TRBJ2-4, with no clear D. V was shortened by 6 bases and J by 3 bases, with 15 bases between the two germline ends. Per the germline V gene, CDR1 is MNHNY and CDR2 is SVGAGI (reference sequence). The CDR3 has 15 amino acids.

This chain links TRBV20-1 with TRBJ2-5; D may be TRBD1 (5 bases). The CDR3 runs to 11 residues. CDR1 and CDR2 from the germline V gene are DFQATT and SNEGSKA (reference sequence). V lost 2 bases and J lost 4, with 5 bases in between. CDR3 coding DNA: TGCAGTGCTAGACAGGGAGAGACCCAGTACTTC. This codes for CSARQGETQYF.

J is TRBJ2-1 and V is TRBV30; D possibly corresponds to TRBD1 (7 bases). V lost 7 bases to trimming and J lost 12 bases, with 19 bases between them. In germline, CDR1 is GTSNPN, CDR2 SVGIG (reference sequence). This CDR3 contains 12 residues. DNA of the CDR3: TGTGCCTCTTCACCCTCAGGGGGAGGGCAGTTCTTC. This encodes CASSPSGGGQFF. The variable domain in full, with the rest retrieved from reference TRBV30 and TRBJ2-1, is SQTIHQWPATLVQPVGSPLSLECTVEGTSNPNLYWYRQAAGRGLQLLFYSVGIGQISSEVPQNLSASRPQDRQFILSSKKLLLSDSGFYLCASSPSGGGQFFGPGTRLTVL.

The chain couples TRBV6-1 to TRBJ2-2; D gene uncertain. Trimming removed 2 bases at V and 1 base at J, with 5 bases between. The CDR3 length is 14 residues. CDR1 is MNHNS and CDR2 is SASEGT in the germline V gene. The DNA for the CDR3 is TGTGCCAGCAGTGAATTGCGGAACACCGGGGAGCTGTTTTTT. Protein: CASSELRNTGELFF.

The rearrangement uses TRBV5-6 and TRBJ1-1; D is unclear. This CDR3 comprises 15 residues. Trimming stripped 4 bases from V and 2 bases from J, with 15 bases between. CDR1 is SGHDT, CDR2 YYEEEE, per germline. Here the CDR3 reads CASSALAQRNTEAFF. Here the CDR3 DNA reads TGTGCCAGCAGCGCTCTGGCCCAGCGCAACACTGAAGCTTTCTTT.

The gene calls are TRBV9 and TRBJ2-5; 9 bases are a match to TRBD2. J lost 5 bases, V lost 2 bases, and 10 bases had no gene match. Germline lookup yields CDR1 SGDLS and CDR2 YYNGEE. CDR3 length: 16 amino acids. The CDR3 here is CASSVSGRGGWETQYF. Written as DNA, the CDR3 is TGTGCCAGCAGCGTTAGCGGGAGAGGGGGTTGGGAGACCCAGTACTTC.

The genes are TRBV25-1 and TRBJ1-1; D gene unclear. Trimming cost V 1 base and J 10 bases, with 28 bases left between them. Per the germline V gene, CDR1 is MGHDK and CDR2 is SYGVNS. There are 18 residues in the CDR3. As DNA, the CDR3 is TGTGCCAGCAGTGAATTGAGTGCCAGTACCCTGGCGAGGCGAGGAGCTTTCTTT. It is translated as CASSELSASTLARRGAFF.

This chain uses TRBV6-1 with TRBJ2-7, with D unclear. The germline V gene encodes CDR1 MNHNS and CDR2 SASEGT. V dropped 2 bases and J dropped 3 bases, with 5 bases sitting between them. This CDR3 region has 12 residues. CDR3: CASSEIYYEQYF. The CDR3 nucleotides are TGTGCCAGCAGTGAAATCTACTACGAGCAGTACTTC.

The rearrangement uses TRBV5-5 and TRBJ2-1; 9 bases fit TRBD1. The CDR3 has 16 residues. Germline CDR1 is SGHKS and CDR2 is YYEKEE (reference sequence). After removal of 4 bases from V and 3 bases from J, the junction contained 8 bases not matched to a gene. CDR3: CASSARQGVGYNEQFF. Written as DNA, the CDR3 is TGTGCCAGCAGCGCAAGACAGGGGGTGGGCTACAATGAGCAGTTCTTC.

The rearrangement uses TRBV19 and TRBJ2-6, with 7 bases fitting TRBD1. Germline V gives CDR1 LNHDA, CDR2 SQIVND (reference sequence). The CDR3 has 20 residues. J lost 2 bases, V lost 5 bases, and 18 bases had no gene match. The CDR3 sequence: CASSPTTGNRAKAGANVLTF. CDR3 DNA: TGTGCCAGTAGTCCTACGACAGGGAATAGGGCTAAGGCTGGGGCCAACGTCCTGACTTTC.